This entry lists 3 T cell receptor beta chains sequenced from one sample in a study of cytomegalovirus exposure and HLA in healthy donors. The PCR contained 60 Vbeta and 13 Jbeta primers. Libraries were prepared by immunoSEQ multiplex PCR; TCRdb keeps only in-frame clonotypes and omits some of them. In the table there are about 130,000 clones, less than 85% of which are singletons. Specimen: PBMCs. The receptors stem from a man aged 18 to 30 in good health and CMV-seropositive.

The CDR3 DNA reads as TGTGCCAGCAGTGAAGGGGCGGGCTTCAGCTCCTACAATGAGCAGTTCTTC. Protein: CASSEGAGFSSYNEQFF. V and J are TRBV6-1 and TRBJ2-1; a weak D match, TRBD2 (5 bases). This CDR3 contains 17 residues. CDR1 and CDR2 from the germline V gene are MNHNS and SASEGT. V was shortened by 1 base and J by 0 bases, with 13 bases between the two germline ends.

This clone appeared a single time. V and J are TRBV7-9 and TRBJ2-5, with 9 positions matching TRBD2. The junction had 9 bases not matched to a gene; V was cut back by 5 bases and J by 5 bases. Germline V lookup: CDR1 SEHNR, CDR2 FQNEAQ (reference sequence). The CDR3 has 15 residues. As DNA, the CDR3 is TGTGCCAGCAGCCCCCACGGGACTAGCTTGGAGACCCAGTACTTC. This encodes CASSPHGTSLETQYF.

The V and J genes are TRBV6-6 and TRBJ2-5; weak D call: TRBD1 (6 bases). Germline CDR1 reads MNHNY; CDR2 reads SVGAGI (reference sequence). This CDR3 region has 15 residues. Trimming left V 4 bases short and J 2 bases short, with 14 bases between. The CDR3 nucleotides read TGTGCCAGCAGTTGGGGGCCCTACACACAAGAGACCCAGTACTTC. Its protein product is CASSWGPYTQETQYF.